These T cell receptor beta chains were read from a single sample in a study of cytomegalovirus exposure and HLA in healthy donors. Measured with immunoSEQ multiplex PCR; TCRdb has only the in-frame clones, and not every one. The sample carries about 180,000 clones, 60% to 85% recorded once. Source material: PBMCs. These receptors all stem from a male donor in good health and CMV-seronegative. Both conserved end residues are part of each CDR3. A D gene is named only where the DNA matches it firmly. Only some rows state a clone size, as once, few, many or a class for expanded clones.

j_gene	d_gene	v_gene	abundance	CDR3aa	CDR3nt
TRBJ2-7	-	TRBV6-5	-	CASSEGGSTYEQYF	TGTGCCAGCAGCGAAGGTGGGAGCACCTACGAGCAGTACTTC
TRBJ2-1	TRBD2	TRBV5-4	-	CASSLAAGGRDEQFF	TGTGCCAGCAGCTTGGCGGCGGGAGGTAGGGATGAGCAGTTCTTC
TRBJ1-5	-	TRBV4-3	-	CASSQDWSQPQHF	TGCGCCAGCAGCCAAGATTGGAGTCAGCCCCAGCATTTT
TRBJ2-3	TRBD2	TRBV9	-	CASSVGGGVAGGRSTDTQYF	TGTGCCAGCAGCGTAGGCGGGGGAGTAGCGGGGGGCCGTAGCACAGATACGCAGTATTTT
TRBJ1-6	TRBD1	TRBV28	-	CASSGTGGNYNSPLHF	TGTGCCAGCAGCGGGACAGGGGGCAATTATAATTCACCCCTCCACTTT
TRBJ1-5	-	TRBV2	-	CASGVRSNQPQHF	TGTGCCAGCGGAGTTAGGAGCAATCAGCCCCAGCATTTT
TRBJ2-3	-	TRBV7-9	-	CASSSNTDTQYF	TGTGCCAGCAGCTCTAACACAGATACGCAGTATTTT
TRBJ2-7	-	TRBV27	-	CASTAASSSYEQYF	TGTGCCAGCACCGCGGCCAGTAGCTCCTACGAGCAGTACTTC
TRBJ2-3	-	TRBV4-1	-	CASSPPSTDTQYF	TGCGCCAGCAGCCCCCCTTCCACAGATACGCAGTATTTT
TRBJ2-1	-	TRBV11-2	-	CASSFSSYNEQFF	TGTGCCAGCAGCTTCAGCTCCTACAATGAGCAGTTCTTC
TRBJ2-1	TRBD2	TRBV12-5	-	CASARGAGGSLEQFF	TGTGCTAGTGCCAGGGGAGCGGGAGGGTCCCTAGAGCAGTTCTTC
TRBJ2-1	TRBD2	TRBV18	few	CASSPISSGSNEQFF	TGTGCCAGCTCACCGATCTCTAGCGGGAGCAATGAGCAGTTCTTC
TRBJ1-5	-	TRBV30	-	CAWSYGGTFNQPQHF	TGTGCCTGGAGTTACGGGGGGACATTCAATCAGCCCCAGCATTTT
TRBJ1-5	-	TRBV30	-	CAWSVGGSNQPQHF	TGTGCCTGGAGTGTGGGGGGGAGCAATCAGCCCCAGCATTTT
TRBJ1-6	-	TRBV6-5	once	CASSYGPKPNSPLHF	TGTGCCAGCAGTTACGGTCCCAAGCCAAATTCACCCCTCCACTTT
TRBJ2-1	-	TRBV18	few	CASSPLTINEQFF	TGTGCCAGCTCACCTCTAACGATTAATGAGCAGTTCTTC
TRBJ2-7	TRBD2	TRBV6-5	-	CASSPTGTSVYEQYF	TGTGCCAGCAGTCCAACCGGGACTAGCGTGTACGAGCAGTACTTC
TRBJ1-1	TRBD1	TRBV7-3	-	CASSLGGTGGRTEAFF	TGTGCCAGCAGCTTAGGAGGCACAGGGGGGAGGACTGAAGCTTTCTTT
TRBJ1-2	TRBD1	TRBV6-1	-	CASRRTGFVGYTF	TGTGCCAGCAGGAGGACAGGGTTTGTTGGCTACACCTTC
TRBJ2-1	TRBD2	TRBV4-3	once	CASSQDLSTSGRNEQFF	TGCGCCAGCAGCCAAGATCTTTCGACTAGCGGGAGAAATGAGCAGTTCTTC
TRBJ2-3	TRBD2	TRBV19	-	CASSIGGRAPDTQYF	TGTGCCAGTAGTATTGGCGGGAGGGCCCCAGATACGCAGTATTTT
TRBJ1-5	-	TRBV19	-	CASRVYSNQPQHF	TGTGCCAGTAGGGTCTATAGCAATCAGCCCCAGCATTTT
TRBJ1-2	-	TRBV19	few	CASISREADYGYTF	TGTGCCAGTATCTCGAGGGAGGCGGACTATGGCTACACCTTC
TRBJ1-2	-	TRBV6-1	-	CASSEIVGQSYGYTF	TGTGCCAGCAGTGAAATAGTAGGACAGAGCTATGGCTACACCTTC
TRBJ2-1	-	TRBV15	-	CATSRGARHNEQFF	TGTGCCACCAGCAGAGGTGCTAGACACAATGAGCAGTTCTTC
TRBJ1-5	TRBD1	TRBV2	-	CASSGIGGEQPQHF	TGTGCCAGCAGTGGGATAGGGGGCGAGCAGCCCCAGCATTTT
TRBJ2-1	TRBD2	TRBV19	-	CASNPSGGDSYNEQFF	TGTGCCAGTAATCCTAGCGGGGGTGACTCCTACAATGAGCAGTTCTTC
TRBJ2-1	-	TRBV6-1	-	CASSLENEQFF	TGTGCCAGCAGTTTAGAGAATGAGCAGTTCTTC